The 10 T cell receptor beta chains listed next were all sequenced from one sample in a study of spatial heterogeneity in lung cancer. In TCRdb, the 5' RACE reads were re-called with MiXCR into one record per CDR3 protein. The table includes under 45,000 distinct CDR3 sequences, 6% to 9.5% detected once. The time point is: blood at routine non-recurrence follow-up after resection. The material was PBMCs, obtained at follow-up. The receptors were gathered from a male donor with early-stage non-small cell lung cancer.

In this sample, this clonotype turned up many times. The V and J genes are TRBV6-5 and TRBJ2-2; TRBD1 matches at 8 bases. V shed 8 bases and J 0 bases; nucleotides not matched to a gene: 8. CDR1 is MNHEY and CDR2 is SVGAGI in the germline V gene. This CDR3 is 16 amino acids long. The DNA for the CDR3 is TGTGCCAGCCGAGTGACAGGGGCGGCGAACACCGGGGAGCTGTTTTTT. This gives the protein CASRVTGAANTGELFF.

The chain has TRBV14 and TRBJ2-3; the match to TRBD2 covers 8 bases. There are 10 residues in the CDR3. The ends lost 8 bases at V and 8 bases at J; junction bases unmatched: 0. CDR1 and CDR2 (germline): SGHDN, FVKESK. The CDR3 DNA reads as TGTGCCAGCGCGGGGGGTACGCAGTATTTT. Its protein product is CASAGGTQYF.

This clonotype was seen at least ten times. The chain is built from TRBV30 and TRBJ2-1; 7 bases align to TRBD2. V lost 1 base and J lost 0; bases outside the gene matches: 9. CDR1 is GTSNPN, CDR2 SVGIG, per germline (reference sequence). The CDR3 consists of 17 residues. CDR3 DNA: TGTGCCTGGAGTGGATTGGGCGGGGGAGTCTCCTACAATGAGCAGTTCTTC. This translates into CAWSGLGGGVSYNEQFF. The full variable domain, completed using reference TRBV30 and TRBJ2-1, is SQTIHQWPATLVQPVGSPLSLECTVEGTSNPNLYWYRQAAGRGLQLLFYSVGIGQISSEVPQNLSASRPQDRQFILSSKKLLLSDSGFYLCAWSGLGGGVSYNEQFFGPGTRLTVL.

In this sample, this clonotype is medium-sized. The gene calls are TRBV6-5 and TRBJ2-4, with TRBD1 identical over 9 bases. The CDR3 totals 15 residues. Germline lookup yields CDR1 MNHEY and CDR2 SVGAGI. Germline trimming cut 5 bases from V and 2 bases from J; bases unmatched to any gene: 4. The CDR3 sequence: CASSRDRDTKNIQYF. The CDR3 DNA reads as TGTGCCAGCAGTCGGGACAGGGATACCAAAAACATTCAGTACTTC.

There are many counts of this clonotype. DNA for the CDR3: TGTGCCAGCAGCCAAGAGGTTCAGCGGGGGGGGCCTTTAGAGACCCAGTACTTC. This translates into CASSQEVQRGGPLETQYF. The J gene is TRBJ2-5, the V gene TRBV3-1; TRBD2 agrees at 10 bases. This CDR3 is 18 amino acids long. The junction had 11 bases not matched to a gene; V was cut back by 0 bases and J by 4 bases. Germline CDR1 reads LGHDT; CDR2 reads YNNKEL (reference sequence).

This clonotype was detected many times. This rearrangement joins TRBV5-1 to TRBJ1-5; the D gene is possibly TRBD1 (6 bases). This CDR3 contains 17 residues. Germline V CDR1 and CDR2: SGHRS, YFSETQ. V lost 4 bases and J 3 bases, leaving 20 bases between the germline ends. The DNA for the CDR3 is TGCGCCAGCAGCCCCGGAGGGGGATTTCGGGCCAATCAGCCCCAGCATTTT. Encoded protein: CASSPGGGFRANQPQHF.

This clonotype came up many times. The chain joins TRBV7-8 to TRBJ1-5, with D maybe TRBD1 (6 bases). Per the germline V gene, CDR1 is SGHVS and CDR2 is FQNEAQ. This CDR3 comprises 13 residues. V was clipped by 5 bases and J by 7 bases, with 12 bases between them. The CDR3 DNA follows: TGTGCCAGCAGCCGAGGGGGTTACCAGCCCCAGCATTTT. Its translation: CASSRGGYQPQHF.

This clonotype was picked up many times. The chain recombines TRBV11-1 with TRBJ2-5; the D gene is possibly TRBD1 (6 bases). V was pared by 7 bases and J by 1 base, with 10 bases between. The germline V gene encodes CDR1 SGHAT and CDR2 FQDESV (reference sequence). This CDR3 contains 13 residues. CDR3 coding DNA: TGTGCCAGCACCCGAGGGGGCCAAGAGACCCAGTACTTC. Its protein is CASTRGGQETQYF.

The chain employs TRBV29-1 and TRBJ1-1; D uncertain. The CDR3 loop spans 10 amino acids. Trimming removed 4 bases at V and 5 bases at J, with 5 bases between. CDR1 and CDR2 from the germline V gene are SQVTM and ANQGSEA. CDR3 in DNA: TGCAGCGTTGGGGGAACTGAAGCTTTCTTT. Translated: CSVGGTEAFF.

There are a few counts of this clonotype. The chain recombines TRBV2 with TRBJ2-2; 7 nucleotides line up with TRBD1. Germline CDR1 SNHLY, CDR2 FYNNEI. The CDR3 length is 14 residues. J lost 4 bases, V lost 5 bases, and 4 bases had no gene match. The CDR3 region is CASSTGVITGELFF. CDR3 DNA: TGTGCCAGCAGTACAGGGGTTATCACCGGGGAGCTGTTTTTT.